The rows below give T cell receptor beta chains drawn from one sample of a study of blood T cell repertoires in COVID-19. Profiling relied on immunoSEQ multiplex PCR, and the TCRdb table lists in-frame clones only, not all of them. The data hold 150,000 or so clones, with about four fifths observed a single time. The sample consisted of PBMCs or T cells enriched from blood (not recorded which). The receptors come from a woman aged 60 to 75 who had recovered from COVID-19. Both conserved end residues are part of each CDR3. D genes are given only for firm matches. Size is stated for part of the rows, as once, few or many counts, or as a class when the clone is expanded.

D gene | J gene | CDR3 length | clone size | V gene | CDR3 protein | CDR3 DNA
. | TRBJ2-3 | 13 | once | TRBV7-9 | CASSLALLDTQYF | TGTGCCAGCAGCTTAGCGCTACTCGATACGCAGTATTTT
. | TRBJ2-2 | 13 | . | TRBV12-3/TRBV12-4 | CASSLTGTGELFF | TGTGCCAGCAGTTTAACGGGCACCGGGGAGCTGTTTTTT
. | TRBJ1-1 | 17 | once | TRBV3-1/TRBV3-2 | CASSSTRAAGMNTEAFF | TGTGCCAGCAGCTCCACCCGGGCCGCGGGCATGAACACTGAAGCTTTCTTT
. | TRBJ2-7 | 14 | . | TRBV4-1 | CASSQQGFLGEQYF | TGCGCCAGCAGCCAACAGGGGTTCCTAGGGGAGCAGTACTTC
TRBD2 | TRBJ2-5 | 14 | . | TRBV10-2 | CASSESTRGVTQYF | TGCGCCAGCAGTGAGTCGACACGGGGGGTGACCCAGTACTTC
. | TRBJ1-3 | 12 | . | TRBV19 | CASSTAGRTIYF | TGTGCCAGTAGTACCGCAGGGCGGACCATATATTTT
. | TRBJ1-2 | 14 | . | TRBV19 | CASSIRQFSYGYTF | TGTGCCAGTAGTATACGACAGTTTTCCTATGGCTACACCTTC
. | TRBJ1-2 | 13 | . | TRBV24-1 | CATSVQANYGYTF | TGTGCCACCAGCGTACAGGCTAACTATGGCTACACCTTC
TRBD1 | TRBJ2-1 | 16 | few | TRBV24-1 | CATSDPGGNSYNEQFF | TGTGCCACCAGTGACCCAGGGGGCAACTCCTACAATGAGCAGTTCTTC
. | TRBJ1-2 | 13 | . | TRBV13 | CASSLDGNYGYTF | TGTGCCAGCAGCTTAGACGGTAACTATGGCTACACCTTC
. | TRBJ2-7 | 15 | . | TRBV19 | CASSGDTFLSYEQYF | TGTGCCAGTAGTGGGGACACCTTCCTCTCCTACGAGCAGTACTTC
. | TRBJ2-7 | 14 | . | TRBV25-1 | CASSAGDIRNEQYF | TGTGCCAGCAGCGCCGGGGACATAAGAAACGAGCAGTACTTC
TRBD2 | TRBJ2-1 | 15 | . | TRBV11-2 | CASSLARGGANEQFF | TGTGCCAGCAGCTTAGCACGCGGGGGGGCCAATGAGCAGTTCTTC
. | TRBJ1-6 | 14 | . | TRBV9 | CASRAPGKNSPLHF | TGTGCCAGCAGAGCCCCGGGGAAGAATTCACCCCTCCACTTT
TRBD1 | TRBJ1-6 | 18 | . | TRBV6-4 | CASSDSSAGGSYNSPLHF | TGTGCCAGCAGTGACTCGTCAGCAGGGGGATCCTATAATTCACCCCTCCACTTT
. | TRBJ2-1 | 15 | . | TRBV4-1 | CASSLGRLGSDEQFF | TGCGCCAGCAGCCTAGGCAGGCTCGGTTCGGATGAGCAGTTCTTC
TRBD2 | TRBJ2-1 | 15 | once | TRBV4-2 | CASRKSGGAVNEQFF | TGTGCCAGCAGGAAAAGCGGGGGGGCGGTCAATGAGCAGTTCTTC
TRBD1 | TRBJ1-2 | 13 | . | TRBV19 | CASSADRGYGYTF | TGTGCCAGTAGTGCCGACAGGGGCTATGGCTACACCTTC
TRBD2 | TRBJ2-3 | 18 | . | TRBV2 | CASISTSGGPSETDTQYF | TGTGCCAGCATTTCCACTAGCGGGGGGCCTTCGGAGACAGATACGCAGTATTTT
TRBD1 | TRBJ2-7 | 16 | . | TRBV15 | CATSTLDRGNSYEQYF | TGTGCCACCAGCACATTGGACAGGGGCAACTCCTACGAGCAGTACTTC
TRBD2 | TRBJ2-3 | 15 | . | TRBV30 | CAWRAPGLVEDTQYF | TGTGCCTGGCGGGCCCCAGGACTAGTGGAAGATACGCAGTATTTT
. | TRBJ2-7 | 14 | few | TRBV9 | CASSVDGLSYEQYF | TGTGCCAGCAGCGTAGATGGACTGTCCTACGAGCAGTACTTC
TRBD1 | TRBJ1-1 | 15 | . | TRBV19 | CASSDGQGGNTEAFF | TGTGCCAGTTCGGATGGACAGGGGGGAAACACTGAAGCTTTCTTT
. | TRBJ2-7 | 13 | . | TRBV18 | CASSPPQNYEQYF | TGTGCCAGCTCACCACCCCAGAATTACGAGCAGTACTTC
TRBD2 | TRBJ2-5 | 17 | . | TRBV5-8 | CASSLGAGTSYQETQYF | TGTGCCAGCAGCTTGGGGGCCGGGACTAGCTATCAAGAGACCCAGTACTTC
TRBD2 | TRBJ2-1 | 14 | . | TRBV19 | CASSILAGTNEQFF | TGTGCCAGTAGTATACTAGCGGGGACCAATGAGCAGTTCTTC
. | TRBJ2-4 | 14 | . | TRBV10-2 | CASSESVGKNIQYF | TGCGCCAGCAGTGAGTCAGTCGGCAAAAACATTCAGTACTTC
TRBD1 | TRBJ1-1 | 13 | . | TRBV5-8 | CASSLDRDSEAFF | TGTGCCAGCAGCTTAGACCGGGACAGTGAAGCTTTCTTT
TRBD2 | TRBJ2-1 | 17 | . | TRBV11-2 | CASSLAQRGGPMNEQFF | TGTGCCAGCAGCTTAGCTCAGCGGGGGGGCCCGATGAATGAGCAGTTCTTC
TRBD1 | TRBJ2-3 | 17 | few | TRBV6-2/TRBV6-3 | CASSYLDRTTSTDTQYF | TGTGCCAGCAGTTACCTGGACAGGACGACTAGCACAGATACGCAGTATTTT
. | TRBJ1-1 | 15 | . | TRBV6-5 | CASSYSGVVNTEAFF | TGTGCCAGCAGTTACTCAGGGGTCGTGAACACTGAAGCTTTCTTT
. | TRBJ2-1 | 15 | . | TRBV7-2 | CASSLVFGGDNEQFF | TGTGCCAGCAGCTTGGTATTTGGCGGCGACAATGAGCAGTTCTTC
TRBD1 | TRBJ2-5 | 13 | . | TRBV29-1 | CSGGQGSGETQYF | TGCAGCGGAGGACAGGGGTCGGGAGAGACCCAGTACTTC
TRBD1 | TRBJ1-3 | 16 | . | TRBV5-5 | CASSFNPGGSGNTIYF | TGTGCCAGCAGCTTTAATCCAGGGGGCTCTGGAAACACCATATATTTT
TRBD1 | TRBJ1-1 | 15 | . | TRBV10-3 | CAISEQGVANTEAFF | TGTGCCATCAGTGAGCAGGGGGTAGCGAACACTGAAGCTTTCTTT
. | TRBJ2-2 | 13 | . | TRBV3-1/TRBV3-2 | CASSQRVPGELFF | TGTGCCAGCAGCCAGAGGGTCCCCGGGGAGCTGTTTTTT
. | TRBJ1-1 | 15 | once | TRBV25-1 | CASSELLQEGPEAFF | TGTGCCAGCAGTGAATTATTACAGGAGGGTCCTGAAGCTTTCTTT
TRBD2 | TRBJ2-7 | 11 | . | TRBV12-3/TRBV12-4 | CASRTAGGEGF | TGTGCCAGCAGAACAGCGGGGGGAGAAGGGTTC
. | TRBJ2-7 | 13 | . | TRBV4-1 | CASSQVGDYEQYF | TGCGCCAGCAGCCAAGTCGGGGACTACGAGCAGTACTTC
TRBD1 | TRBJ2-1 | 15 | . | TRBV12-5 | CASGLGTGSYNEQFF | TGTGCTAGTGGTTTGGGGACAGGGTCCTACAATGAGCAGTTCTTC
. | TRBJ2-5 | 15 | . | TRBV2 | CASIQGSGRGETQYF | TGTGCCAGCATCCAGGGCAGCGGGCGGGGAGAGACCCAGTACTTC
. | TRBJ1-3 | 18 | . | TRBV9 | CASSLPLSAGVRGNTIYF | TGTGCCAGCAGCCTCCCTTTAAGCGCAGGGGTCAGAGGAAACACCATATATTTT
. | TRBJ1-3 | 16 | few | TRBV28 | CASNSPQASSGNTIYF | TGTGCCAGTAATTCACCCCAGGCCAGCTCTGGAAACACCATATATTTT
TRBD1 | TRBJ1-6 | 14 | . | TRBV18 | CASSRTGADNPLHF | TGTGCCAGCTCGCGGACAGGGGCCGATAACCCCCTCCACTTT